This TCR beta chain was identified during a study of T cell responses to AZD1222 COVID-19 vaccine. Study context: Doses given second, at about 4 or about 12 weeks, were pooled.

Data came from immunoSEQ multiplex PCR; TCRdb stores just in-frame clones and leaves some out. The table records 110,000 or so clones, around nine tenths of them present only once. The CDR3 is made up of 15 amino acids. V dropped 1 base and J dropped 0 bases, with 9 bases sitting between them. Per the germline V gene, CDR1 is LGHDT and CDR2 is YNNKEL (reference sequence). Study-level points and caveats: At study baseline, merely roughly 6 AZD1222 recipients were seropositive. Unmutated regions of variants are reportedly targeted by nearly half of spike-specific TCRs. Rises in breadth and depth of Spike-specific TCRs came after two AZD1222 doses.

Remarks on this clone: Its antigen is currently unknown.

The specimen comprised peripheral blood, sampled on day 0 of AZD1222 vaccination. The receptor's source is an adult in good health. The rearrangement uses TRBV3-1 (or the pseudogene TRBV3-2) and TRBJ1-1; D gene unclear. CDR3 loop: CASSQGPPMNTEAFF. The CDR3 coding sequence is TGTGCCAGCAGCCAAGGTCCACCTATGAACACTGAAGCTTTCTTT.